Listed below are T cell receptor beta chains from one sample, sequenced in a study of Graves' ophthalmopathy and Graves' hyperthyroidism. TCRdb analysed the multiplex PCR reads with MiXCR anew, one entry per CDR3 protein. The top ten hold approximately 7% of the sample, which has 400,000 or so distinct CDR3 sequences, 15% seen once. The sequenced sample consisted of peripheral blood. The source is a woman under 30 with stable Graves' hyperthyroidism. CDR3s include the opening cysteine and the closing phenylalanine or tryptophan. D genes are given only for firm matches. For some rows the clone size is stated as once, few or many, or as a class when expanded; others skip it.

TRBD2 TRBJ2-7 TRBV6-6 many TGTGCCAGCAGCCTTACTAGCGGGGGAGCCTACGAGCAGTACTTC CASSLTSGGAYEQYF
. TRBJ1-4 TRBV29-1 few TGCAGCGTACAGGGTGGGAATGAAAAACTGTTTTTT CSVQGGNEKLFF
TRBD1 TRBJ1-2 TRBV6-1 many TGTGCCAGCCAACCGGGACAGGTCATATATGGCTACACCTTC CASQPGQVIYGYTF
TRBD1 TRBJ1-6 TRBV6-2/TRBV6-3 many TGTGCCAGCAGAACTCGACAGGGGAGTAGTGTTGATAATTCACCCCTCCACTTT CASRTRQGSSVDNSPLHF
. TRBJ1-2 TRBV20-1 many TGCAGTGCCCCTAACTGGGCCTATGGCTACACCTTC CSAPNWAYGYTF
. TRBJ2-7 TRBV6-5 many TGTGCCAGCAGTTCCTCGATCTACGAGCAGTACTTC CASSSSIYEQYF
. TRBJ1-2 TRBV27 many TGTGCCAGCAGGGGGGGACAAACTAACTATGGCTACACCTTC CASRGGQTNYGYTF
TRBD1 TRBJ1-2 TRBV7-9 many TGTGCCAGCTGGGGACAGGGGGCTCTTGGCTACACCTTC CASWGQGALGYTF
. TRBJ1-2 TRBV15 many TGTGCCACCAGCAGAGACCTCAAGGGGGACTATGGCTACACCTTC CATSRDLKGDYGYTF
. TRBJ1-2 TRBV7-9 many TGTGCCAGCAGCTTAGGCCCCGGGGGATCGCACACCTTC CASSLGPGGSHTF
. TRBJ2-4 TRBV7-2 many TGTGCCAGCAGCTTAGGGGGGGCTTTGGGCAAAAACATTCAGTACTTC CASSLGGALGKNIQYF
. TRBJ2-2 TRBV6-5 many TGTGCCAGCAGTTACCCGGGTAGCGGGGAGCTGTTTTTT CASSYPGSGELFF
. TRBJ1-1 TRBV19 many TGTGCCAGTAGCAAACATCGGGGCACTGAAGCTTTCTTT CASSKHRGTEAFF
TRBD1 TRBJ1-2 TRBV5-1 many TGCGCCAGCAGCTTGTTGTCGGACAGGGACCTATATGGCTACACCTTC CASSLLSDRDLYGYTF
. TRBJ2-5 TRBV15 many TGTGCCACCAGCACCTTCTTCCAAGGGGGGGGACAAGAGACCCAGTACTTC CATSTFFQGGGQETQYF
. TRBJ1-2 TRBV29-1 many TGCAGCGTCGGCCACCGGGCGTACGACTATGGCTACACCTTC CSVGHRAYDYGYTF
TRBD1 TRBJ2-7 TRBV5-1 many TGTGCCAGCAGTTTGGGGGACAGTTCCTACGAGCAGTACTTC CASSLGDSSYEQYF
TRBD1 TRBJ2-7 TRBV19 many TGTGCCAGTACCCCGGGGGACAGGGCCAGCTACGAGCAGTACTTC CASTPGDRASYEQYF
TRBD2 TRBJ2-5 TRBV6-5 many TGTGCCAGCAGCCGTGGCGGGGGATGGGAAGAGACCCAGTACTTC CASSRGGGWEETQYF
. TRBJ1-1 TRBV7-2 many TGTGCCAACAGCTTAGTCGTGAACACTGAAGCTTTCTTT CANSLVVNTEAFF
. TRBJ2-5 TRBV25-1 many TGTGCCAGCAGTGAACAAAGGCTGCTCCAAGAGACCCAGTACTTC CASSEQRLLQETQYF
. TRBJ2-7 TRBV6-1 few TGTGCCAGCAGGAACCCCATGTGGGGTAACTACGAGCAGTACTTC CASRNPMWGNYEQYF
TRBD1 TRBJ2-1 TRBV20-1 . TGCAGTGCTATTGACAGGGGGGGATACAATGAGCAGTTCTTC CSAIDRGGYNEQFF
. TRBJ1-1 TRBV12-3/TRBV12-4 many TGTGCCAGCAGTTTTAAACAGGACACTGAAGCTTTCTTT CASSFKQDTEAFF
. TRBJ1-2 TRBV7-2 many TGTGCCAGCAGCCAGGGAAGGCTTTCATATGGCTACACCTTC CASSQGRLSYGYTF
. TRBJ1-6 TRBV7-2 many TGTGCCAGCAGCCCCGTTGGTACAGGGAATTCACCCCTCCACTTT CASSPVGTGNSPLHF
. TRBJ2-2 TRBV12-3/TRBV12-4 many TGTGCCAGCAGTTCCTCCAGATGGGAGCTGTTTTTT CASSSSRWELFF
TRBD1 TRBJ1-1 TRBV3-1 few TGTGCCAGCAGCCCGATACCGGGACAGGGGGCGCTCACTGAAGCTTTCTTT CASSPIPGQGALTEAFF
TRBD1 TRBJ1-2 TRBV5-4 many TGTGCCAGCAGCTTTTCCGCCTCGGACAGGGTAAACTATGGCTACACCTTC CASSFSASDRVNYGYTF
TRBD1 TRBJ1-1 TRBV6-1 . TGTGCCAGCAGTGAGGGACAGGGGGAAACTGAAGCTTTCTTT CASSEGQGETEAFF
TRBD1 TRBJ1-5 TRBV12-3/TRBV12-4 . TGTGCCAGCAGTAACAGGGGCCGAAGCAATCAGCCCCAGCATTTT CASSNRGRSNQPQHF
. TRBJ2-5 TRBV11-1 many TGTGCCAGCAGCCGCCGGGTTTGGTCCCAAGAGACCCAGTACTTC CASSRRVWSQETQYF
. TRBJ1-3 TRBV3-1 . TGTGCCAGCAGCCATGGATCGGGCGTGAACTCTGGAAACACCATATATTTT CASSHGSGVNSGNTIYF
. TRBJ1-6 TRBV6-1 many TGTGCCGGACGGGAGGGCCTTAATTCACCCCTCCACTTT CAGREGLNSPLHF
. TRBJ2-7 TRBV2 many TGTGCCAGCAGGCTGGGGACTGCGAGCTCCTACGAGCAGTACTTC CASRLGTASSYEQYF
. TRBJ1-1 TRBV6-5 many TGTGCCAGCAGTTATTACGCGGGGGCTCACACTGAAGCTTTCTTT CASSYYAGAHTEAFF
TRBD1 TRBJ2-5 TRBV5-1 . TGCGCCAGCAGCTTGCCCACAGGGGGCCAAGAGACCCAGTACTTC CASSLPTGGQETQYF
. TRBJ2-7 TRBV28 many TGTGCCAGCAGTCCAGGACTCGCTAGCTCCTACGAGCAGTACTTC CASSPGLASSYEQYF
TRBD1 TRBJ2-5 TRBV6-1 . TGTGCCAGCAGTGAAGCAGACAGGGTTCCGGGGGAGACCCAGTACTTC CASSEADRVPGETQYF
. TRBJ2-5 TRBV29-1 many TGCAGCGTTGGGAAACGGTTGGAGACCCAGTACTTC CSVGKRLETQYF